The rows below give T cell receptor beta chains drawn from one sample of a study of CXCR3-negative and CXCR3-positive naive CD8 T cells. TCRdb re-called the 5' RACE reads; one entry per CDR3 protein, DNA not given. In all, the sample yields about 63,000 distinct CDR3 sequences. The sample taken for sequencing was naive CXCR3+ CD8+ T cells from blood. Every receptor here comes from a human donor in good health. Some clones in this sample may be carry-over from other donors' samples. CDR3s include the opening cysteine and the closing phenylalanine or tryptophan. The size entry is marked missing in some rows and otherwise reads once, few, many or a size class.

V,J,size,CDR3
TRBV6-5,TRBJ2-1,NA,CASSGWGDEQFF
TRBV7-8,TRBJ2-5,NA,CASSLELAGGETQYF
TRBV29-1,TRBJ2-1,NA,CSVEIGRGADNEQFF
TRBV4-1,TRBJ2-3,NA,CASSQMPTATQYF
TRBV15,TRBJ1-6,NA,CATSSQVENSPLHF
TRBV6-4,TRBJ2-1,NA,CASSVTGSSDEQFF
TRBV18,TRBJ1-1,NA,CASSPEGMNTEAFF
TRBV6-2/TRBV6-3,TRBJ2-7,NA,CASSYSGSGSHEQYF
TRBV19,TRBJ2-7,NA,CASGQGYEQYF
TRBV5-1,TRBJ2-1,medium-sized,CASSLEGSGSAYNEQFF
TRBV20-1,TRBJ1-5,NA,CSARDLWGEGNQPQHF
TRBV20-1,TRBJ1-6,NA,CSARVEGEASPLHF
TRBV7-9,TRBJ2-7,NA,CASSLVSGPYEQYF
TRBV11-1,TRBJ1-1,NA,CASSSTGVTEAFF
TRBV29-1,TRBJ2-1,NA,CSVVTWDNEQFF
TRBV12-5,TRBJ2-7,NA,CASGPSGNYEQYF
TRBV20-1,TRBJ2-7,NA,CSARGVTTYEQYF
TRBV6-2/TRBV6-3,TRBJ2-7,NA,CATIGHFADEQYF
TRBV29-1,TRBJ1-1,NA,CSVEDAKNTEAFF
TRBV4-3,TRBJ2-7,NA,CASSQEGQTYEQYF
TRBV2,TRBJ1-1,medium-sized,CASSGKGTGTEAFF
TRBV12-3/TRBV12-4,TRBJ2-7,NA,CASSWSLAPSLTYEQYF
TRBV28,TRBJ2-1,NA,CASSFYGQGGINEQFF
TRBV29-1,TRBJ2-7,NA,CSVSDSYEQYF
TRBV7-9,TRBJ2-2,NA,CASSLQGPLGGLFF
TRBV7-6,TRBJ2-1,NA,CASSLGGQVNEQFF
TRBV7-9,TRBJ2-7,NA,CASSFDTGGAYEQYF
TRBV29-1,TRBJ2-7,NA,CSVEVRRGGAEQYF
TRBV7-9,TRBJ2-1,NA,CASSFTEESNEQFF
TRBV29-1,TRBJ1-3,NA,CSVALLGLSGNTIYF
TRBV20-1,TRBJ2-2,NA,CSARDLAGSTGELFF